This entry features one T cell receptor beta chain sequence. What it binds is unknown. Only in-frame clones appear in the TCRdb table, and some are missing; sequencing was by immunoSEQ multiplex PCR. The data contain 78,000 or so clones, about 95% of them seen just once; the ten biggest clones take up roughly 1.6%. The CDR3 length is 13 residues. Trimming at V came to 6 bases and at J to 9 bases, leaving 10 bases not matched to a gene. Germline CDR1 reads LNHDA; CDR2 reads SQIVND (reference sequence). These data are taken from a study of cytomegalovirus exposure and HLA in healthy donors. Study-wide results and limits: Researchers catalogued around 150 TCR beta chains as cytomegalovirus-associated. According to a subsequent analysis, TCR clusters from the first cohort were inclined to appear together in the roughly 110 validation repertoires.

The donors were members of the roughly 120-subject validation cohort (separate from the roughly 700-subject first cohort). V and J are TRBV19 and TRBJ1-2; 7 bases match TRBD1. The clonotype originates from a man between 18 and 29 years old in good health and CMV-seropositive. Material: PBMCs. The CDR3 DNA follows: TGTGCCAGTAGCCCCGGGACAGTTGAGAGCTACACCTTC. Protein: CASSPGTVESYTF.